These T cell receptor beta chains were read from a single sample in a study of cytomegalovirus exposure and HLA in healthy donors. Sequencing used immunoSEQ multiplex PCR; TCRdb keeps in-frame clones, though not all of them. The sample holds 100,000 or so clones, about 85% seen once. The material sequenced was PBMCs. These receptors all stem from a man younger than 45 in good health and CMV-seronegative. Each CDR3 is given with its conserved first and last residue. D genes are given only for firm matches. Part of the rows lack a size; the others show once, few, many or a class for expanded clones.

d_gene: NA
v_gene: TRBV30
j_gene: TRBJ1-1
abundance: few
CDR3aa: CAWSKTALLNTEAFF
CDR3nt: TGTGCCTGGAGTAAGACAGCCTTATTGAACACTGAAGCTTTCTTT

d_gene: NA
v_gene: TRBV9
j_gene: TRBJ1-3
abundance: NA
CDR3aa: CASSLTLGSSGNTIYF
CDR3nt: TGTGCCAGCAGCTTAACCCTCGGGAGCTCTGGAAACACCATATATTTT

d_gene: TRBD1
v_gene: TRBV6-1
j_gene: TRBJ1-2
abundance: few
CDR3aa: CASSASTGGFYGYTF
CDR3nt: TGTGCCAGCAGTGCCTCGACAGGGGGATTCTATGGCTACACCTTC

d_gene: TRBD1
v_gene: TRBV4-2
j_gene: TRBJ1-1
abundance: NA
CDR3aa: CASSQGDRAGTEAFF
CDR3nt: TGTGCCAGCAGCCAAGGGGACAGGGCGGGCACTGAAGCTTTCTTT

d_gene: TRBD1
v_gene: TRBV4-2
j_gene: TRBJ1-2
abundance: NA
CDR3aa: CASSQVDREDYGYTF
CDR3nt: TGTGCCAGCAGCCAGGTGGACAGGGAAGACTATGGCTACACCTTC

d_gene: NA
v_gene: TRBV28
j_gene: TRBJ2-7
abundance: NA
CDR3aa: CASSTRGGTYEQYF
CDR3nt: TGTGCCAGCAGTACAAGAGGGGGAACCTACGAGCAGTACTTC

d_gene: NA
v_gene: TRBV5-1
j_gene: TRBJ1-1
abundance: NA
CDR3aa: CASSPYNMNTEAFF
CDR3nt: TGCGCCAGCAGCCCCTATAATATGAACACTGAAGCTTTCTTT

d_gene: TRBD1
v_gene: TRBV19
j_gene: TRBJ2-7
abundance: NA
CDR3aa: CASSSRGSIYEQYF
CDR3nt: TGTGCCAGTAGTAGCAGGGGGTCCATCTACGAGCAGTACTTC

d_gene: NA
v_gene: TRBV6-1
j_gene: TRBJ1-1
abundance: NA
CDR3aa: CASSQSGGWNTEAFF
CDR3nt: TGTGCCAGCAGCCAATCCGGGGGGTGGAACACTGAAGCTTTCTTT

d_gene: TRBD2
v_gene: TRBV5-4
j_gene: TRBJ2-7
abundance: NA
CDR3aa: CASSLGLAESSYEQYF
CDR3nt: TGTGCCAGCAGCCTAGGACTAGCGGAGAGCTCCTACGAGCAGTACTTC

d_gene: NA
v_gene: TRBV27
j_gene: TRBJ2-7
abundance: NA
CDR3aa: CASSRTEITYEQYF
CDR3nt: TGTGCCAGCAGTAGGACAGAAATCACCTACGAGCAGTACTTC

d_gene: TRBD1
v_gene: TRBV6-1
j_gene: TRBJ1-3
abundance: NA
CDR3aa: CASSGGTGYGGNTIYF
CDR3nt: TGTGCCAGCAGTGGGGGGACAGGGTACGGTGGAAACACCATATATTTT

d_gene: NA
v_gene: TRBV7-2
j_gene: TRBJ2-1
abundance: NA
CDR3aa: CASSLVLASNEQFF
CDR3nt: TGTGCCAGCAGCTTAGTCCTAGCCTCAAATGAGCAGTTCTTC

d_gene: NA
v_gene: TRBV7-7
j_gene: TRBJ2-2
abundance: NA
CDR3aa: CASRLDYYTGELFF
CDR3nt: TGTGCTAGCAGATTAGACTACTACACCGGGGAGCTGTTTTTT

d_gene: TRBD1
v_gene: TRBV18
j_gene: TRBJ1-5
abundance: NA
CDR3aa: CASSQGAVGNQPQHF
CDR3nt: TGTGCCAGTTCACAGGGGGCTGTGGGCAATCAGCCCCAGCATTTT

d_gene: NA
v_gene: TRBV25-1
j_gene: TRBJ2-3
abundance: NA
CDR3aa: CASSPPTRHTQYF
CDR3nt: TGTGCCAGCAGCCCCCCTACTAGACATACGCAGTATTTT

d_gene: NA
v_gene: TRBV6-1
j_gene: TRBJ1-1
abundance: few
CDR3aa: CASSASSRGTEAFF
CDR3nt: TGTGCCAGCAGTGCCTCTTCCAGGGGCACTGAAGCTTTCTTT

d_gene: TRBD1
v_gene: TRBV7-9
j_gene: TRBJ1-4
abundance: NA
CDR3aa: CASSLGTGTNEKLFF
CDR3nt: TGTGCCAGCAGCTTAGGGACAGGCACTAATGAAAAACTGTTTTTT

d_gene: NA
v_gene: TRBV2
j_gene: TRBJ2-1
abundance: NA
CDR3aa: CASSGLGDREFF
CDR3nt: TGTGCCAGCAGTGGTCTGGGTGACCGGGAGTTCTTC

d_gene: NA
v_gene: TRBV29-1
j_gene: TRBJ1-5
abundance: NA
CDR3aa: CSVMQDSNQPQHF
CDR3nt: TGCAGCGTTATGCAGGATAGCAATCAGCCCCAGCATTTT

d_gene: TRBD1
v_gene: TRBV18
j_gene: TRBJ2-5
abundance: NA
CDR3aa: CASSPFRDRLQETQYF
CDR3nt: TGTGCCAGCTCACCATTCCGGGACAGGTTACAAGAGACCCAGTACTTC

d_gene: NA
v_gene: TRBV6-6
j_gene: TRBJ1-1
abundance: NA
CDR3aa: CASTRTVNTEAFF
CDR3nt: TGTGCCAGTACTCGGACAGTGAACACTGAAGCTTTCTTT

d_gene: NA
v_gene: TRBV6-5
j_gene: TRBJ2-2
abundance: NA
CDR3aa: CASSYGANTGELFF
CDR3nt: TGTGCCAGCAGTTACGGGGCTAACACCGGGGAGCTGTTTTTT

d_gene: NA
v_gene: TRBV5-4
j_gene: TRBJ2-5
abundance: NA
CDR3aa: CASSPLGGTGETQYF
CDR3nt: TGTGCCAGCAGCCCCTTAGGCGGGACCGGAGAGACCCAGTACTTC

d_gene: TRBD2
v_gene: TRBV4-3
j_gene: TRBJ2-1
abundance: NA
CDR3aa: CASSQIGLAGDRGEQFF
CDR3nt: TGCGCCAGCAGCCAAATCGGACTAGCGGGAGATCGAGGTGAGCAGTTCTTC

d_gene: TRBD1
v_gene: TRBV18
j_gene: TRBJ2-7
abundance: NA
CDR3aa: CASSPRGDRSYEQYF
CDR3nt: TGTGCCAGCTCACCCCGAGGGGACAGGTCCTACGAGCAGTACTTC

d_gene: TRBD1
v_gene: TRBV9
j_gene: TRBJ1-2
abundance: NA
CDR3aa: CASSVGNRGRNYGYTF
CDR3nt: TGTGCCAGCAGCGTAGGTAATAGGGGGCGCAATTATGGCTACACCTTC

d_gene: TRBD2
v_gene: TRBV9
j_gene: TRBJ2-1
abundance: once
CDR3aa: CASSPRQRGVNNEQFF
CDR3nt: TGTGCCAGCAGCCCCCGGCAGCGGGGGGTTAACAATGAGCAGTTCTTC

d_gene: NA
v_gene: TRBV10-3
j_gene: TRBJ2-7
abundance: few
CDR3aa: CAISESLGPENEQYF
CDR3nt: TGTGCCATCAGTGAGTCACTAGGACCCGAGAACGAGCAGTACTTC

d_gene: TRBD2
v_gene: TRBV7-2
j_gene: TRBJ2-7
abundance: NA
CDR3aa: CASSQREPYEQYF
CDR3nt: TGTGCCAGCAGCCAGCGGGAGCCCTACGAGCAGTACTTC

d_gene: TRBD1
v_gene: TRBV9
j_gene: TRBJ2-2
abundance: NA
CDR3aa: CASSVGTGNTGELFF
CDR3nt: TGTGCCAGCAGCGTAGGGACAGGGAACACCGGGGAGCTGTTTTTT

d_gene: TRBD2
v_gene: TRBV4-3
j_gene: TRBJ2-2
abundance: once
CDR3aa: CASSQEPAGPNTGELFF
CDR3nt: TGCGCCAGCAGCCAAGAACCAGCGGGGCCAAACACCGGGGAGCTGTTTTTT

d_gene: TRBD2
v_gene: TRBV19
j_gene: TRBJ2-1
abundance: NA
CDR3aa: CASSTGRFNEQFF
CDR3nt: TGTGCCAGTAGTACCGGGAGGTTCAATGAGCAGTTCTTC

d_gene: NA
v_gene: TRBV6-6
j_gene: TRBJ2-7
abundance: NA
CDR3aa: CASSDGPYEQYF
CDR3nt: TGTGCCAGCAGCGATGGGCCCTACGAGCAGTACTTC

d_gene: TRBD1
v_gene: TRBV7-6
j_gene: TRBJ2-7
abundance: NA
CDR3aa: CASSTPGQGRPYEQYF
CDR3nt: TGTGCCAGCAGCACTCCGGGACAGGGAAGACCCTACGAGCAGTACTTC

d_gene: NA
v_gene: TRBV5-3
j_gene: TRBJ2-5
abundance: NA
CDR3aa: CARSLEHRETQYF
CDR3nt: TGTGCCAGAAGCCTAGAGCACAGGGAGACCCAGTACTTC

d_gene: TRBD1
v_gene: TRBV7-3
j_gene: TRBJ1-6
abundance: NA
CDR3aa: CASSFTGEVGSPLHF
CDR3nt: TGTGCCAGCAGCTTCACAGGGGAAGTGGGATCACCCCTCCACTTT

d_gene: NA
v_gene: TRBV6-5
j_gene: TRBJ2-1
abundance: NA
CDR3aa: CASSYSGAVTYNEQFF
CDR3nt: TGTGCCAGCAGTTACTCAGGGGCGGTTACCTACAATGAGCAGTTCTTC

d_gene: TRBD2
v_gene: TRBV2
j_gene: TRBJ2-5
abundance: NA
CDR3aa: CASSELAEMLETQYF
CDR3nt: TGTGCCAGCAGTGAACTAGCGGAAATGTTGGAGACCCAGTACTTC

d_gene: NA
v_gene: TRBV4-1
j_gene: TRBJ1-2
abundance: NA
CDR3aa: CASSQSESRGSYTF
CDR3nt: TGCGCCAGCAGCCAAAGTGAGTCGAGGGGGAGCTACACCTTC

d_gene: TRBD2
v_gene: TRBV28
j_gene: TRBJ2-2
abundance: NA
CDR3aa: CASSFGGLAGVHGELFF
CDR3nt: TGTGCCAGCAGTTTTGGCGGACTAGCGGGAGTACACGGGGAGCTGTTTTTT

d_gene: NA
v_gene: TRBV2
j_gene: TRBJ1-5
abundance: NA
CDR3aa: CASSASRGENQPQHF
CDR3nt: TGTGCCAGCAGTGCCTCTAGGGGTGAGAATCAGCCCCAGCATTTT

d_gene: NA
v_gene: TRBV27
j_gene: TRBJ2-6
abundance: NA
CDR3aa: CASSTRQAGANVLTF
CDR3nt: TGTGCCAGCAGTACACGACAGGCTGGGGCCAACGTCCTGACTTTC

d_gene: NA
v_gene: TRBV6-5
j_gene: TRBJ2-1
abundance: NA
CDR3aa: CASSWGLEGNNEQFF
CDR3nt: TGTGCCAGCAGTTGGGGGTTGGAGGGGAACAATGAGCAGTTCTTC

d_gene: TRBD1
v_gene: TRBV30
j_gene: TRBJ1-5
abundance: NA
CDR3aa: CAWSSGTGFRNQPQHF
CDR3nt: TGTGCCTGGAGTTCCGGGACAGGGTTTCGGAATCAGCCCCAGCATTTT

d_gene: NA
v_gene: TRBV5-6
j_gene: TRBJ2-1
abundance: NA
CDR3aa: CASSLEASWGTYNEQFF
CDR3nt: TGTGCCAGCAGCTTGGAGGCTAGTTGGGGGACTTACAATGAGCAGTTCTTC

d_gene: NA
v_gene: TRBV4-1
j_gene: TRBJ2-1
abundance: NA
CDR3aa: CASSQDLRAYNEQFF
CDR3nt: TGCGCCAGCAGCCAAGATTTGCGGGCCTACAATGAGCAGTTCTTC

d_gene: NA
v_gene: TRBV5-1
j_gene: TRBJ2-2
abundance: NA
CDR3aa: CASSRRDSSNTGELFF
CDR3nt: TGCGCCAGCAGCCGAAGGGACTCCTCGAACACCGGGGAGCTGTTTTTT

d_gene: NA
v_gene: TRBV7-2
j_gene: TRBJ1-2
abundance: once
CDR3aa: CASSPSVRYGYTF
CDR3nt: TGTGCCAGCAGCCCTAGCGTTAGGTATGGCTACACCTTC

d_gene: NA
v_gene: TRBV30
j_gene: TRBJ1-6
abundance: NA
CDR3aa: CAWKGLDGSPLHF
CDR3nt: TGTGCCTGGAAGGGGTTGGACGGTTCACCCCTCCACTTT

d_gene: NA
v_gene: TRBV9
j_gene: TRBJ2-1
abundance: few
CDR3aa: CASSLKGNEQFF
CDR3nt: TGTGCCAGCAGCCTTAAGGGGAATGAGCAGTTCTTC

d_gene: TRBD1
v_gene: TRBV28
j_gene: TRBJ2-7
abundance: NA
CDR3aa: CASSQIRGSGTYYEQYF
CDR3nt: TGTGCCAGCAGTCAAATCAGGGGGAGTGGGACGTACTACGAGCAGTACTTC

d_gene: TRBD1
v_gene: TRBV2
j_gene: TRBJ1-2
abundance: NA
CDR3aa: CASSEGQGRSYTF
CDR3nt: TGTGCCAGCAGTGAGGGACAGGGCCGGAGCTACACCTTC

d_gene: NA
v_gene: TRBV13
j_gene: TRBJ2-6
abundance: NA
CDR3aa: CASSTGSSGANVLTF
CDR3nt: TGTGCCAGCAGCACAGGGTCCTCTGGGGCCAACGTCCTGACTTTC

d_gene: NA
v_gene: TRBV6-5
j_gene: TRBJ1-2
abundance: NA
CDR3aa: CASSYRGYGYTF
CDR3nt: TGTGCCAGCAGTTACAGGGGCTATGGCTACACCTTC